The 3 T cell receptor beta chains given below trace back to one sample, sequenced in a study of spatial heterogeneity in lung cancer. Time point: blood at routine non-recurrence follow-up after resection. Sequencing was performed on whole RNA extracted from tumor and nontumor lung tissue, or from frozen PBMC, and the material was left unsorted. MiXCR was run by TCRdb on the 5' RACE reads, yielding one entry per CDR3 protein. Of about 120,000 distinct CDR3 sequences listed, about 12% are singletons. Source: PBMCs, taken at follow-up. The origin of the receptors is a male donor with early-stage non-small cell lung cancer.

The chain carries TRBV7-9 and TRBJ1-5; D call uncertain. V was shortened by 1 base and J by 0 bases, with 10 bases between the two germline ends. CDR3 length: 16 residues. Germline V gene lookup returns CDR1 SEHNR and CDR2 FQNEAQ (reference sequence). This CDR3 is CASSLVVGDSNQPQHF. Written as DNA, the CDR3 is TGTGCCAGCAGCTTAGTAGTGGGTGATAGCAATCAGCCCCAGCATTTT. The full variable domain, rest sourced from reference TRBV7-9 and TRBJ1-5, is DTGVSQNPRHKITKRGQNVTFRCDPISEHNRLYWYRQTLGQGPEFLTYFQNEAQLEKSRLLSDRFSAERPKGSFSTLEIQRTEQGDSAMYLCASSLVVGDSNQPQHFGDGTRLSIL.

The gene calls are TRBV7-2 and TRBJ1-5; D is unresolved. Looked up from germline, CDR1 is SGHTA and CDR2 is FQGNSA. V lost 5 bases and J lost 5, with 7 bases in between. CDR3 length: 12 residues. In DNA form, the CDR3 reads TGTGCCAGCAGCGGCCCTTATCAGCCCCAGCATTTT. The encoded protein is CASSGPYQPQHF.

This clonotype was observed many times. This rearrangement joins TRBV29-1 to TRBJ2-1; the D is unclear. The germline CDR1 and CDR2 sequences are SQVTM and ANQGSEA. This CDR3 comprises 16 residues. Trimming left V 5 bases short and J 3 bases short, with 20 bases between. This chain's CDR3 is CSVSKRSVGFYNEQFF. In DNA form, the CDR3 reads TGCAGCGTTTCCAAAAGGAGCGTAGGATTCTACAATGAGCAGTTCTTC.